Reported below is one T cell receptor (beta chain). Its target is not known. These data originate in a study of cytomegalovirus exposure and HLA in healthy donors. Study results and limitations: In a later analysis, most CMV-associated TCR beta chains appeared HLA-restricted.

Germline loops: CDR1 SGHTA, CDR2 FQGNSA. V was pared by 5 bases and J by 1 base, with 14 bases between. This CDR3 comprises 15 residues. Donors in the study were healthy people who gave bone marrow. The PCR contained 60 Vbeta and 13 Jbeta primers. TCRdb's table, derived via immunoSEQ multiplex PCR, lists solely in-frame clones and lacks some. This sample carries roughly 150,000 clones, 70% to 80% of them seen once, and the ten largest clones take over 13%. The gene calls are TRBV7-2 and TRBJ1-1; unclear D gene. This receptor was taken from a woman in her thirties or forties in good health and CMV-seronegative. Source material: PBMCs. CDR3 coding DNA: TGTGCCAGCAGCCCGACCCGGGTCCAGAACACTGAAGCTTTCTTT. It is translated as CASSPTRVQNTEAFF. The entire variable domain, with the rest obtained from reference TRBV7-2 and TRBJ1-1, is as follows: GAGVSQSPSNKVTEKGKDVELRCDPISGHTALYWYRQSLGQGLEFLIYFQGNSAPDKSGLPSDRFSAERTGGSVSTLTIQRTQQEDSAVYLCASSPTRVQNTEAFFGQGTRLTVV.